The present TCR beta chain was sequenced within a study of CD8 T cells in Susac syndrome. With respect to this clonotype: Its target is unknown.

Negative isolation was used for CD8+ and CD4+ T cells and FACS enrichment for TEMRA cells. RNA amounts of roughly 0.5 to 1 ug underwent reverse transcription with random hexamers. Via MiXCR, TCRdb re-called the immunoSEQ multiplex PCR reads, giving one row per CDR3 protein. The repertoire holds over 100,000 distinct CDR3 sequences, with nearly 95% as singletons. Study observations and caveats: Individuals included in the TCR sequencing and HLA analysis were acknowledged by the study to be relatively few in number.

J was trimmed by 0 bases and V by 1 base; bases with no gene match: 8. The CDR3 has 17 residues. CDR1 is LGHNA, CDR2 YNFKEQ, per germline. This chain links TRBV4-2 with TRBJ2-5, with 7 bases identical to TRBD2. The sample was CD4+ T cells from PBMCs. The origin of this receptor is a human donor in good health. CDR3 DNA sequence: TGTGCCAGCAGCCAAGTGGGAGCGGGGACGTACCAAGAGACCCAGTACTTC. Translation: CASSQVGAGTYQETQYF.